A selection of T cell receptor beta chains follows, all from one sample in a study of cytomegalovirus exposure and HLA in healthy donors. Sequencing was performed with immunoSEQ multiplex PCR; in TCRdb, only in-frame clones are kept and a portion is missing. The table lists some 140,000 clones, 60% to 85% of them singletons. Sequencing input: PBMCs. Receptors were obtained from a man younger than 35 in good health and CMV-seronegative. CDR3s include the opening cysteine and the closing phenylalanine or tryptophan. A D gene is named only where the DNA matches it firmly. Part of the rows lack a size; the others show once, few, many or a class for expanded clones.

cdr3_aa: CASSPTPPGLTNNSPLHF
cdr3_nt: TGTGCCAGCTCACCGACTCCCCCAGGACTCACAAATAATTCACCCCTCCACTTT
j_call: TRBJ1-6
clone_size: -
v_call: TRBV18
d_call: -

cdr3_aa: CASSSAGIETQYF
cdr3_nt: TGTGCCAGCAGTAGTGCGGGGATTGAGACCCAGTACTTC
j_call: TRBJ2-5
clone_size: -
v_call: TRBV28
d_call: -

cdr3_aa: CASSEYSGDNYGYTF
cdr3_nt: TGTGCCAGCAGTGAATATTCAGGGGACAACTATGGCTACACCTTC
j_call: TRBJ1-2
clone_size: -
v_call: TRBV25-1
d_call: -

cdr3_aa: CASRFAGGSGNTIYF
cdr3_nt: TGTGCCAGCAGATTTGCAGGGGGCTCTGGAAACACCATATATTTT
j_call: TRBJ1-3
clone_size: -
v_call: TRBV11-3
d_call: TRBD1

cdr3_aa: CASTRDGSYNEQFF
cdr3_nt: TGTGCCAGCACCCGAGACGGGTCCTACAATGAGCAGTTCTTC
j_call: TRBJ2-1
clone_size: -
v_call: TRBV2
d_call: -

cdr3_aa: CATRGGFTDTQYF
cdr3_nt: TGTGCCACCCGCGGGGGGTTCACAGATACGCAGTATTTT
j_call: TRBJ2-3
clone_size: few
v_call: TRBV7-9
d_call: TRBD2

cdr3_aa: CASSPGFTGGGCEQYF
cdr3_nt: TGTGCCAGCAGCCCAGGCTTTACAGGGGGCGGATGCGAGCAGTACTTC
j_call: TRBJ2-7
clone_size: -
v_call: TRBV7-9
d_call: TRBD1

cdr3_aa: CSAVTGAPANYGYTF
cdr3_nt: TGCAGCGCCGTAACAGGGGCCCCAGCTAACTATGGCTACACCTTC
j_call: TRBJ1-2
clone_size: -
v_call: TRBV29-1
d_call: TRBD1

cdr3_aa: CASSQEHEGQAPHSPLHF
cdr3_nt: TGCGCCAGCAGCCAAGAGCATGAGGGCCAGGCTCCCCATTCACCCCTCCACTTT
j_call: TRBJ1-6
clone_size: -
v_call: TRBV5-4
d_call: -

cdr3_aa: CASSVDGTGYGELFF
cdr3_nt: TGTGCCAGCAGCGTAGACGGGACAGGGTACGGGGAGCTGTTTTTT
j_call: TRBJ2-2
clone_size: -
v_call: TRBV9
d_call: TRBD1

cdr3_aa: CASSKPGLAGGRNIKTQYF
cdr3_nt: TGTGCCAGCAGCAAACCGGGACTAGCGGGGGGGCGCAACATAAAGACCCAGTACTTC
j_call: TRBJ2-5
clone_size: -
v_call: TRBV21-1
d_call: -

cdr3_aa: CASSPGTGDSNQPQHF
cdr3_nt: TGTGCCAGCAGCCCAGGGACAGGAGATAGCAATCAGCCCCAGCATTTT
j_call: TRBJ1-5
clone_size: -
v_call: TRBV7-3
d_call: TRBD1

cdr3_aa: CASSFETGAYTF
cdr3_nt: TGTGCCAGCAGCTTCGAGACAGGGGCGTACACCTTC
j_call: TRBJ1-2
clone_size: -
v_call: TRBV7-8
d_call: TRBD1